Shown below are 23 T cell receptor beta chains from a single sample sequenced in a study of blood T cells in healthy people across ages. Primers used in a second PCR of about 7 to 12 cycles were a sample-barcoded 5' primer and a J-beta primer mix. In TCRdb, the 5' RACE reads were re-called with MiXCR into one record per CDR3 protein. The sample shows about 930,000 distinct CDR3 sequences, about 27% of them seen only once. These data also formed part of another study, on T cells of mothers and their children.

The sequenced material came from blood. Receptor source: a woman between 40 and 55 years old in good health.

The chain couples TRBV28 to TRBJ1-2; 8 bases are a match to TRBD1. Germline lookup yields CDR1 MDHEN and CDR2 SYDVKM. This CDR3 is 17 amino acids long. With 5 bases clipped from V and 8 bases from J, the junction kept 19 bases outside the gene matches. The chain's CDR3 is CASSPQGWDRLFGGYTF. The CDR3 DNA reads as TGTGCCAGCAGTCCTCAGGGTTGGGACAGGCTTTTCGGGGGCTACACCTTC.

The V call is TRBV28, the J call TRBJ1-4, with TRBD1 matching 7 bases. Per germline, CDR1 MDHEN and CDR2 SYDVKM. With 6 bases clipped from V and 7 bases from J, the junction kept 2 bases outside the gene matches. The CDR3 is 12 residues long. The CDR3 region is CASSDRAEKLFF. CDR3 nucleotide sequence: TGTGCCAGCAGCGACAGGGCTGAAAAACTGTTTTTT.

The table lists this clonotype with many counts. The rearrangement joins TRBV9 to TRBJ2-1; D might be TRBD1 (6 bases). V was pared by 4 bases and J by 8 bases, with 22 bases between. This CDR3 is built from 16 residues. Germline CDR1 reads SGDLS; CDR2 reads YYNGEE. CDR3: CASSPRHRTVFYEQFF. CDR3 coding DNA: TGTGCCAGCAGCCCCCGACATCGGACAGTGTTTTATGAGCAGTTCTTC.

J is TRBJ2-7 and V is TRBV28; no clear D gene. Gene TRBJ2-4 matches the end of the DNA better, so the J call may be wrong. The CDR3 contains 10 residues. Germline V CDR1 and CDR2: MDHEN, SYDVKM. In nucleotides, the CDR3 is TGTGCCAGCAGCCGCAACATTCAGTACTTC. It codes for CASSRNIQYF.

DNA for the CDR3: TGTGCCAGCAGGGGGATTTCGACTAATGAAAAACTGTTTTTT. Translated, it gives CASRGISTNEKLFF. The chain has TRBV7-2 and TRBJ1-4, with D hard to call. CDR1 is SGHTA, CDR2 FQGNSA, per germline. The CDR3 has 14 residues. Trimming left V 6 bases short and J 2 bases short, with 10 bases between.

As for this clonotype: Given a much more abundant clone one base away, this may be a read error. The chain carries TRBV20-1 and TRBJ2-7; D ambiguous. V lost 6 bases, J lost 0 bases, and 15 bases lay in between. This CDR3 contains 14 residues. CDR1 DFQATT and CDR2 SNEGSKA come from the germline V gene (reference sequence). CDR3 in DNA: TGCAGTGCCACGAACAGCAGCGTCTCCTACGAGCAGTACTTC. Encoded protein: CSATNSSVSYEQYF.

This clonotype came up a few times. The chain has TRBV3-1 and TRBJ2-7, with 7 nucleotides matching TRBD2. The J call could be wrong; TRBJ2-5 is a better fit for the DNA end. This CDR3 spans 15 amino acids. Looked up from germline, CDR1 is LGHDT and CDR2 is YNNKEL (reference sequence). CDR3 sequence reads: CASTPGGTGEETQYF. The CDR3 coding sequence is TGTGCCAGCACCCCGGGGGGAACAGGAGAGGAGACCCAGTACTTC.

This clonotype occurred many times. The rearrangement joins TRBV25-1 to TRBJ1-2; the D is unclear. CDR1 is MGHDK and CDR2 is SYGVNS in the germline V gene. CDR3 size: 11 residues. V was shortened by 4 bases and J by 7 bases, with 7 bases between the two germline ends. CDR3 region: CASSGRVGYTF. The CDR3 DNA reads as TGTGCCAGCAGTGGGCGGGTTGGCTACACCTTC.

Regarding this clonotype: Sequence at one end of the junction differs from germline and may be a read error. This chain links TRBV28 with TRBJ2-5; D is possibly TRBD1 or TRBD2 (5 bases each). Per germline, CDR1 MDHEN and CDR2 SYDVKM. The CDR3 sequence is 17 residues long. The DNA for the CDR3 is TGTGCCGGCAGTTTATCGGGGCAGGACCTGTTTTGGGAGACCCAGTACTTC. Amino acid sequence: CAGSLSGQDLFWETQYF.

Regarding this clonotype: A much larger clone differs by one base, so this may be a read error. This chain links TRBV7-2 with TRBJ1-6; D unresolved. The CDR3 is made up of 15 amino acids. CDR1 and CDR2 from the germline V gene are SGHTA and FQGNSA. The CDR3 sequence: CASSLLGLGHSPPHF. The CDR3 DNA follows: TGTGCCAGCAGCTTACTCGGTCTAGGCCATTCACCCCCCCACTTT.

This clonotype was observed a few times. The chain recombines TRBV12-3 or TRBV12-4 with TRBJ2-1; D may be TRBD2 (6 bases). Trimming removed 2 bases at V and 4 bases at J, with 15 bases between. The CDR3 is 16 residues long. This chain's CDR3 is CASSLFGLAAYNEQFF. DNA for the CDR3: TGTGCCAGCAGTTTATTCGGATTAGCGGCGTACAATGAGCAGTTCTTC.

V gene TRBV9 combines with J gene TRBJ2-3; possibly TRBD1 for D (6 bases). The CDR3 has 17 residues. Germline CDR1 SGDLS, CDR2 YYNGEE. The CDR3: CTGSVAGTLYGTDTQYF. In nucleotides, the CDR3 is TGTACCGGCAGCGTAGCCGGGACACTATATGGCACAGATACGCAGTATTTT.

The rearrangement uses TRBV7-2 and TRBJ2-7; TRBD2 agrees at 8 bases. The CDR3 has 15 residues. J gave up 0 bases and V 4 bases, and 5 bases lay outside the gene matches. The V gene's germline CDR1 is SGHTA and CDR2 FQGNSA. Here the CDR3 DNA reads TGTGCCAGCAGCTCCCAAGCGGGGGACTCCTACGAGCAGTACTTC. It translates to CASSSQAGDSYEQYF.

This rearrangement joins TRBV6-2 or TRBV6-3 to TRBJ2-5; D not certain. V lost 6 bases and J lost 2, with 10 bases in between. Germline assignment: CDR1 MNHEY and CDR2 SVGEGT. The length of the CDR3 is 13 residues. The CDR3, as DNA: TGTGCCAGCAGGTCTAGAAGACAAGAGACCCAGTACTTC. Its translation: CASRSRRQETQYF.

This chain links TRBV20-1 with TRBJ2-7; 7 bases agree with TRBD2. The V and J ends lost 5 bases and 7 bases, in that order; junction bases with no gene match: 14. This CDR3 is built from 14 residues. Germline lookup yields CDR1 DFQATT and CDR2 SNEGSKA (reference sequence). As DNA, the CDR3 is TGCAGTGCTCTCCTCCCCCAGGGAGGGTATGAGCAGTACTTC. Its translation: CSALLPQGGYEQYF.

Only a few counts were recorded for this clonotype. J is TRBJ2-7 and V is TRBV29-1; TRBD1 might be the D (6 bases). The DNA end is more similar to TRBJ2-4, so the J call may be wrong. Germline V lookup: CDR1 SQVTM, CDR2 ANQGSEA. The CDR3 has 13 residues. CDR3 amino acids: CSVVGGEIDIQYF. The CDR3 bases are TGCAGCGTTGTAGGGGGTGAAATCGACATTCAGTACTTC.

J is TRBJ2-1 and V is TRBV28; the match to TRBD2 covers 11 bases. TRBJ2-7 matches the DNA end more closely, so the J call is doubtful. Germline V gene sequence: CDR1 MDHEN, CDR2 SYDVKM. The CDR3 runs 15 residues. CDR3 sequence (DNA): TGTGCCAGCAGCTGGCTAGCGGGGGGCTACAATGAGCAGTACTTC. It specifies CASSWLAGGYNEQYF.

This clonotype was seen a few times. The J gene is TRBJ2-1, the V gene TRBV20-1, with TRBD2 matching 12 bases. Trimming removed 4 bases from V and 6 bases from J; junction bases left unmatched: 4. Germline V gives CDR1 DFQATT, CDR2 SNEGSKA (reference sequence). This CDR3 is 14 amino acids long. Here the CDR3 reads CSAIGLAGTNEQFF. DNA for the CDR3: TGCAGTGCTATCGGACTAGCGGGGACCAATGAGCAGTTCTTC.

The rearrangement uses TRBV7-8 and TRBJ2-7; D uncertain. Germline lookup yields CDR1 SGHVS and CDR2 FQNEAQ. Trimming shortened V by 6 bases and J by 0 bases, and 15 bases separated the two germline ends. There are 15 residues in the CDR3. The CDR3 is CASSKERRSSYEQYF. DNA of the CDR3: TGTGCCAGCAGTAAGGAACGACGGAGCTCCTACGAGCAGTACTTC.

This rearrangement joins TRBV27 to TRBJ2-2, with 9 positions matching TRBD2. With V trimmed by 5 bases and J by 5 bases, 9 bases remained unmatched. The CDR3 is made up of 16 amino acids. Germline CDR1 reads MNHEY; CDR2 reads SMNVEV (reference sequence). The CDR3 loop is CASSLVAGEWTGELFF. The DNA of the CDR3 is TGTGCCAGCAGTCTCGTAGCGGGGGAATGGACCGGGGAGCTGTTTTTT.

The chain uses TRBV11-3 and TRBJ2-5; perhaps TRBD2 as D (6 bases). V was trimmed by 5 bases and J by 11 bases, leaving 24 bases between them. The germline CDR1 and CDR2 sequences are SGHNT and YENEEA. CDR3 length equals 15 residues. This CDR3 is CASSPGGINYNEQYF. The CDR3 DNA reads as TGTGCCAGCAGCCCCGGAGGGATAAACTACAATGAGCAGTACTTC.

The J gene is TRBJ2-3, the V gene TRBV2; D could derive from TRBD1 or TRBD2 (5 bases each). The germline V gene has CDR1 SNHLY and CDR2 FYNNEI. The CDR3 contains 20 residues. The V end lost 4 bases, the J end lost 0 bases, and 26 bases lay between the germline ends. The chain's CDR3 is CASSGLLTPSGTQSTDTQYF. The CDR3 region has the DNA TGTGCCAGCAGTGGCCTCTTAACCCCTTCCGGGACGCAAAGCACAGATACGCAGTATTTT.

Ten or more counts support this clonotype. The chain uses TRBV29-1 and TRBJ1-2; 9 bases are shared with TRBD1. The CDR3 is made up of 14 amino acids. V was clipped by 1 base and J by 8 bases; unmatched bases: 8. CDR1 is SQVTM and CDR2 is ANQGSEA in the germline V gene. CDR3 loop: CSVEGDRVLEGYTF. In DNA form, the CDR3 reads TGCAGCGTTGAAGGGGACAGGGTCTTAGAGGGCTACACCTTC.